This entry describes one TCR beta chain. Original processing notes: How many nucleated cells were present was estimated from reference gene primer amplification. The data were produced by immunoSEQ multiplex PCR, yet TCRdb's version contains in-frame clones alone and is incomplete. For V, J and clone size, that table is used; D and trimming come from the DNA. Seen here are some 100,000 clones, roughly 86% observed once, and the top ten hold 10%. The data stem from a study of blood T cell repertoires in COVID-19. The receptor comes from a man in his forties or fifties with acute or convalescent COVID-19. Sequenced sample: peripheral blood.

CDR3 sequence: CATSINRNLGAGANVLTF. CDR3 sequence (DNA): TGTGCCACCAGCATAAACCGAAATCTCGGGGCTGGGGCCAACGTCCTGACTTTC. The chain links TRBV15 to TRBJ2-6, with a tentative D call TRBD2 (5 bases). Trimming removed 4 bases from V and 2 bases from J, with 18 bases in between. Germline V gene lookup returns CDR1 LNHNV and CDR2 YYDKDF (reference sequence). This CDR3 has 18 amino acids. Supplemented by reference TRBV15 and TRBJ2-6, the full variable domain reads DAMVIQNPRYQVTQFGKPVTLSCSQTLNHNVMYWYQQKSSQAPKLLFHYYDKDFNNEADTPDNFQSRRPNTSFCFLDIRSPGLGDTAMYLCATSINRNLGAGANVLTFGAGSRLTVL.